Reported below is one T cell receptor beta chain. The ends were cut back, 7 bases at V and 0 bases at J, with 7 bases in the middle. In germline, CDR1 is SGHTA, CDR2 FQGNSA. CDR3 size: 12 residues. The data are from a study of blood T cell repertoires in COVID-19. Sequencing used immunoSEQ multiplex PCR; TCRdb keeps in-frame clones, though not all of them. This sample has tens of thousands of clones, with approximately 94% found just once. Sequencing was done on a sample of peripheral blood. This TCR was recovered from a man aged 50-60 years with COVID-19, enrolled during active disease. The V gene is TRBV7-2, the J gene TRBJ2-7; maybe TRBD2 (6 bases). CDR3 sequence reads: CASTRGSYEQYF. The CDR3, as DNA: TGTGCCAGCACGCGGGGCTCCTACGAGCAGTACTTC.